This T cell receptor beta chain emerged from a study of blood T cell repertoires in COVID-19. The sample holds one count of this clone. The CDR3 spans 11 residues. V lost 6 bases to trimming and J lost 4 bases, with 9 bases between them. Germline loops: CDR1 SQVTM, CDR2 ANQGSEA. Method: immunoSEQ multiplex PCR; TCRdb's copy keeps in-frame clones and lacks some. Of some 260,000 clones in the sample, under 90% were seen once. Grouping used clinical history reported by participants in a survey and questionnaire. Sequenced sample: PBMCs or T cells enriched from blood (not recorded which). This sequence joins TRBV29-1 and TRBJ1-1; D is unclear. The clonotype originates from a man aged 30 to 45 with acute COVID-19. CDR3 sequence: CSVAPGTEAFF. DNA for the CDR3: TGCAGCGTCGCCCCGGGCACTGAAGCTTTCTTT.